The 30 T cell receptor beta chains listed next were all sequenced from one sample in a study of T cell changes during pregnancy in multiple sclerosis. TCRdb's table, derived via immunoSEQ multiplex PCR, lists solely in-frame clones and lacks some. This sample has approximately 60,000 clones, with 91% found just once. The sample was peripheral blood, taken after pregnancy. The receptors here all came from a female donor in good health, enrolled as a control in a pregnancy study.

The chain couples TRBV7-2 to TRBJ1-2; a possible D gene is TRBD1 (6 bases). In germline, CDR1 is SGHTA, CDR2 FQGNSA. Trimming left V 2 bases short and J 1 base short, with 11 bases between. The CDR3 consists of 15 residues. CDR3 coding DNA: TGTGCCAGCAGCTTATCTGCAGGGGTTAACTATGGCTACACCTTC. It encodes CASSLSAGVNYGYTF.

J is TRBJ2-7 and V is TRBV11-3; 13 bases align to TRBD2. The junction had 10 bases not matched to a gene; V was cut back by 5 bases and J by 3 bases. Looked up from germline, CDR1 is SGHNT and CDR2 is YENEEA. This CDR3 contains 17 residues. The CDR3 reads CASSRTSGLAGIYEQYF. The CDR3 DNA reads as TGTGCCAGCAGCCGAACTTCGGGACTAGCGGGAATCTACGAGCAGTACTTC.

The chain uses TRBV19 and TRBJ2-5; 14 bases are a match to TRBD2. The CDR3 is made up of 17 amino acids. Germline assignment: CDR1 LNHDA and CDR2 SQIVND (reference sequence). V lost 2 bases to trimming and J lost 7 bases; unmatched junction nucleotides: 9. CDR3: CASSIKGTSGGPSTQYF. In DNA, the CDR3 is TGTGCCAGTAGTATAAAAGGGACTAGCGGGGGCCCTTCGACCCAGTACTTC.

The CDR3 spells CASRRTGTFSGNTIYF. The CDR3 DNA follows: TGTGCCAGTAGAAGGACAGGGACTTTCTCTGGAAACACCATATATTTT. The rearrangement uses TRBV19 and TRBJ1-3, with 8 positions matching TRBD1. V lost 6 bases to trimming and J lost 0 bases; unmatched junction nucleotides: 7. CDR1 and CDR2 from the germline V gene are LNHDA and SQIVND (reference sequence). The CDR3 has 16 residues.

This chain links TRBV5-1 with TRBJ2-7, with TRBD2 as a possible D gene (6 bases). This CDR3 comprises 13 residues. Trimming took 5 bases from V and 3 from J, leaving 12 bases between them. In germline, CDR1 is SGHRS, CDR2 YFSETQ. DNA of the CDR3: TGCGCCAGCAGTGGAGGGGCTGTCTACGAGCAGTACTTC. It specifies CASSGGAVYEQYF.

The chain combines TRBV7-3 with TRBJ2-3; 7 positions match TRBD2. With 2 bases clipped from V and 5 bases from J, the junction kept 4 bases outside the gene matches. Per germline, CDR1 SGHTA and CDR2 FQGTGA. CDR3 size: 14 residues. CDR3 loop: CASSLGGGEDTQYF. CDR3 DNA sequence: TGTGCCAGCAGCTTAGGCGGGGGAGAAGATACGCAGTATTTT.

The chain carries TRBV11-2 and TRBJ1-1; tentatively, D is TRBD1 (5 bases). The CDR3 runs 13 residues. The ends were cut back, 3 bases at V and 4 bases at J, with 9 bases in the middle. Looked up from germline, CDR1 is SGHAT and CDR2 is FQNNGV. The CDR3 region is CASSFLDSTEAFF. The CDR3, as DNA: TGTGCCAGCAGCTTCCTTGACAGCACTGAAGCTTTCTTT.

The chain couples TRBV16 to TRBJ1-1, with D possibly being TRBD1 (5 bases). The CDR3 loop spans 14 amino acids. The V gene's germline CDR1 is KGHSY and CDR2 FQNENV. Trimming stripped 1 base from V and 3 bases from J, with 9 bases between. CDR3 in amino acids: CASSQLGGDTEAFF. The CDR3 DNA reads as TGTGCCAGCAGCCAATTGGGGGGTGACACTGAAGCTTTCTTT.

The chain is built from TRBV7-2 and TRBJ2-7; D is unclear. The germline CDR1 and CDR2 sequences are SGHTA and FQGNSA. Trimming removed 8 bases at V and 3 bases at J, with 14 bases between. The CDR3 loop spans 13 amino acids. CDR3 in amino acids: CASGYTNDYEQYF. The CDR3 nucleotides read TGTGCCAGCGGCTACACCAACGACTACGAGCAGTACTTC.

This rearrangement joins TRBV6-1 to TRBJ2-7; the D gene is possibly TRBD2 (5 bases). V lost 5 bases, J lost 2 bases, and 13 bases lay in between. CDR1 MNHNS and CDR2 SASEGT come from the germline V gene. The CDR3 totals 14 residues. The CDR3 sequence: CASSIRGLTYEQYF. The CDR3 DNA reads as TGTGCCAGCAGTATCCGCGGGCTAACCTACGAGCAGTACTTC.

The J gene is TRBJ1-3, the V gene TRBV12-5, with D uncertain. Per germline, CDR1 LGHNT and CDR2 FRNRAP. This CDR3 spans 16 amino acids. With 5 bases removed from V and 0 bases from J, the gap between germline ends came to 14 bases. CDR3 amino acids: CASGITGSGSGNTIYF. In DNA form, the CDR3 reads TGTGCTAGTGGTATCACCGGGTCTGGCTCTGGAAACACCATATATTTT.

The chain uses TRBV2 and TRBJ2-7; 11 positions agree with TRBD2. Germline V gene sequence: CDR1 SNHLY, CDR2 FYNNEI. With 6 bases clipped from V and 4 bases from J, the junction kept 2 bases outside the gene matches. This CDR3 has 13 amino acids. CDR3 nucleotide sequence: TGTGCCAGCAGGGGACTAGCGGATTACGAGCAGTACTTC. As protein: CASRGLADYEQYF.

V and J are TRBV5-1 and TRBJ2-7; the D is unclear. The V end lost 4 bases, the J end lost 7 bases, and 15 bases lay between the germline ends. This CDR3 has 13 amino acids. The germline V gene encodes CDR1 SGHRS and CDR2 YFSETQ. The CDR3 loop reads CASSPLSQTEQYF. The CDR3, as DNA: TGCGCCAGCAGCCCCCTTTCTCAGACAGAGCAGTACTTC.

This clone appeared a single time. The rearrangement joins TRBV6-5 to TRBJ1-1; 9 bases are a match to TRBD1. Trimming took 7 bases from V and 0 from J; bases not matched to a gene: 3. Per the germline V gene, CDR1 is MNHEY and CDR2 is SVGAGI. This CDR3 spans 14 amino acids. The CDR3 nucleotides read TGTGCCAGCAAAAGACAGGGGGTGAACACTGAAGCTTTCTTT. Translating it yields CASKRQGVNTEAFF.

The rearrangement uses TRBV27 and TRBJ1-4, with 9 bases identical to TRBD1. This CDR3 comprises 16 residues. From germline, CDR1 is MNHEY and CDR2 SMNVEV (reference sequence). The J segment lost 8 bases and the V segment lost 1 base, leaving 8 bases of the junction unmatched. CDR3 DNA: TGTGCCAGCAGTTTATTCCTACAGGGGGCAGGAGAAAAACTGTTTTTT. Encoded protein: CASSLFLQGAGEKLFF.

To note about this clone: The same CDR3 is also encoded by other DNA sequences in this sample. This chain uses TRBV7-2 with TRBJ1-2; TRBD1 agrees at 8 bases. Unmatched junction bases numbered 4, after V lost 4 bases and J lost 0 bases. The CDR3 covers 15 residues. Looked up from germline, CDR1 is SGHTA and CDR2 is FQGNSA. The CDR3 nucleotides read TGTGCCAGCAGCTCGAGACAGGGGCCTAACTATGGCTACACCTTC. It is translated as CASSSRQGPNYGYTF.

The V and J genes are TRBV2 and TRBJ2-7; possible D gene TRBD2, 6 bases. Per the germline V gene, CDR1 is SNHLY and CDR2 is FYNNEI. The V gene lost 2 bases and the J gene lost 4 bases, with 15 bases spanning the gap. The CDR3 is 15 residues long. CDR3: CASSENGGVGYEQYF. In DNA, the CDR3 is TGTGCCAGCAGTGAAAACGGAGGGGTTGGGTACGAGCAGTACTTC.

The CDR3 region is CASSMGASYNSPLHF. The CDR3 DNA is TGTGCCAGTAGTATGGGGGCCTCCTATAATTCACCCCTCCACTTT. The rearrangement links TRBV19 to TRBJ1-6; a weak D match, TRBD1 (6 bases). The germline V and J ends were trimmed by 3 bases and 0 bases, with 6 bases remaining between them. Looked up from germline, CDR1 is LNHDA and CDR2 is SQIVND (reference sequence). The CDR3 has 15 residues.

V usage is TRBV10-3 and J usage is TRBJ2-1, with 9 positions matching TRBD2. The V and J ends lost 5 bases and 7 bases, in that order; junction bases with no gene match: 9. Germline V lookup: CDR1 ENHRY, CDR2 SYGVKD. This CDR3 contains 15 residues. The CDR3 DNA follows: TGTGCCATCAGTTTACGTAGCGGGAGTAGGAATGAGCAGTTCTTC. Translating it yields CAISLRSGSRNEQFF.

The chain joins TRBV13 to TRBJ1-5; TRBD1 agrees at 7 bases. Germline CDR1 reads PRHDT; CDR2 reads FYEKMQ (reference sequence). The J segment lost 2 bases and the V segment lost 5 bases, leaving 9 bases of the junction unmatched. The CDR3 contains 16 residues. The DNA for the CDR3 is TGTGCCAGCAGCCTACGACAGGGAAGGGGCAATCAGCCCCAGCATTTT. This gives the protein CASSLRQGRGNQPQHF. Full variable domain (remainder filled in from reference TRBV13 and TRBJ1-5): AAGVIQSPRHLIKEKRETATLKCYPIPRHDTVYWYQQGPGQDPQFLISFYEKMQSDKGSIPDRFSAQQFSDYHSELNMSSLELGDSALYFCASSLRQGRGNQPQHFGDGTRLSIL.

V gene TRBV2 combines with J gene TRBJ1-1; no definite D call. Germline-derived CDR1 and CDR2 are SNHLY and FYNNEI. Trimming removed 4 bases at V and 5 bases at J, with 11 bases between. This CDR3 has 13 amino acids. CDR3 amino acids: CASSGIGRTEAFF. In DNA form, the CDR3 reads TGTGCCAGCAGTGGAATAGGGAGGACTGAAGCTTTCTTT. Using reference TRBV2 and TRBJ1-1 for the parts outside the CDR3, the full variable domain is EPEVTQTPSHQVTQMGQEVILRCVPISNHLYFYWYRQILGQKVEFLVSFYNNEISEKSEIFDDQFSVERPDGSNFTLKIRSTKLEDSAMYFCASSGIGRTEAFFGQGTRLTVV.

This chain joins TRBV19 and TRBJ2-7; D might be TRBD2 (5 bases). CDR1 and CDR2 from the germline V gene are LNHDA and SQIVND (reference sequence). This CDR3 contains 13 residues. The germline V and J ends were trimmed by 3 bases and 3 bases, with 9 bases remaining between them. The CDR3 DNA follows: TGTGCCAGTAGTATCAAACTAGTCTACGAGCAGTACTTC. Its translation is CASSIKLVYEQYF. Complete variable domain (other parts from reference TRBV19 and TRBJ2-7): DGGITQSPKYLFRKEGQNVTLSCEQNLNHDAMYWYRQDPGQGLRLIYYSQIVNDFQKGDIAEGYSVSREKKESFPLTVTSAQKNPTAFYLCASSIKLVYEQYFGPGTRLTVT.

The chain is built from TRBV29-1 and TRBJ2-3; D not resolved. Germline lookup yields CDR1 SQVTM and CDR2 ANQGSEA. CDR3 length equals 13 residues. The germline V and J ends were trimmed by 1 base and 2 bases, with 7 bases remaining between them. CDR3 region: CSVEAAYTDTQYF. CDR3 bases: TGCAGCGTTGAAGCCGCGTACACAGATACGCAGTATTTT.

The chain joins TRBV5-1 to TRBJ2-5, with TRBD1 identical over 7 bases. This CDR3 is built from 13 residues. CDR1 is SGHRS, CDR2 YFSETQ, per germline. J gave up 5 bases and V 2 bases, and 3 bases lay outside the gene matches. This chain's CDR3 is CASSLTGDETQYF. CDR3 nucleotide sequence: TGCGCCAGCAGCTTAACAGGGGATGAGACCCAGTACTTC.

This chain's CDR3 is CALRGSANEKLFF. As DNA, the CDR3 is TGTGCCCTCCGGGGTTCGGCTAATGAAAAACTGTTTTTT. The chain recombines TRBV7-8 with TRBJ1-4; D call uncertain. Trimming removed 11 bases from V and 3 bases from J, with 13 bases in between. The CDR3 has 13 amino acids. Germline V gene sequence: CDR1 SGHVS, CDR2 FQNEAQ.

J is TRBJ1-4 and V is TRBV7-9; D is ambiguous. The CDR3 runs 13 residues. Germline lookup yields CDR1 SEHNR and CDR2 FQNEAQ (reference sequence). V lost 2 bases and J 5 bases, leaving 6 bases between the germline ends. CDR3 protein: CASSLSLNEKLFF. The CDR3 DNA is TGTGCCAGCAGCTTATCTCTAAATGAAAAACTGTTTTTT.

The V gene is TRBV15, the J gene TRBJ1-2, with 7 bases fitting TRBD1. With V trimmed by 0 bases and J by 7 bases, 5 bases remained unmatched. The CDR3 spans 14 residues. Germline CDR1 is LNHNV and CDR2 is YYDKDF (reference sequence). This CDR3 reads CATSRDQGGSGYTF. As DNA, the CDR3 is TGTGCCACCAGCAGAGATCAGGGGGGCTCTGGCTACACCTTC.

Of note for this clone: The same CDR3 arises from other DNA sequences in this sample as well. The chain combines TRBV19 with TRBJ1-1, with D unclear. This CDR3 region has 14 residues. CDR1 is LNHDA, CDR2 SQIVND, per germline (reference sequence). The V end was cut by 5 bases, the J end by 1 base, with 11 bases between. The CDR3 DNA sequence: TGTGCCAGTAGTTGGGGTCGGGGGAACACTGAAGCTTTCTTT. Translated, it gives CASSWGRGNTEAFF. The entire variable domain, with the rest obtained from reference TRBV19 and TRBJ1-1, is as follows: DGGITQSPKYLFRKEGQNVTLSCEQNLNHDAMYWYRQDPGQGLRLIYYSQIVNDFQKGDIAEGYSVSREKKESFPLTVTSAQKNPTAFYLCASSWGRGNTEAFFGQGTRLTVV.

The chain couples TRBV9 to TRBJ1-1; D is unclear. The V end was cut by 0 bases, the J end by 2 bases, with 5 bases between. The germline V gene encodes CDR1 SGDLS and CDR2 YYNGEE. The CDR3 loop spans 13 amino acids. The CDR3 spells CASSVARNTEAFF. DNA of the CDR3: TGTGCCAGCAGCGTAGCGAGAAACACTGAAGCTTTCTTT.

CDR3 in DNA: TGTGCCAGCAGCTTAGTAGCGCTAGCGGGAGAGACCCAGTACTTC. Amino acid sequence: CASSLVALAGETQYF. The genes are TRBV7-2 and TRBJ2-5, with 8 bases identical to TRBD2. V shed 1 base and J 4 bases; nucleotides not matched to a gene: 5. The length of the CDR3 is 15 residues. CDR1 and CDR2 (germline): SGHTA, FQGNSA.